This TCR beta chain derives from a study of T cells in Graves' hyperthyroidism and ophthalmopathy. The study, taken as a whole, reports: Ophthalmopathy, as predicted by the model, came a median roughly 6.5 months after the prediction. In simple terms, a model built on 13 V-J features told ophthalmopathy apart from stable hyperthyroidism. Among thyroid clonotypes expanded above 0.001, most also appeared in blood.

The germline gives CDR1 MNHNS, CDR2 SASEGT. J gave up 2 bases and V 5 bases, and 12 bases lay outside the gene matches. The CDR3 spans 17 residues. Hyperthyroidism was newly diagnosed in patients aged 18 to 65 (duration under 2 months). In the case of this clonotype: As yet, its antigen is unknown.

TCR beta CDR3 regions were amplified from RNA transcripts. An initial round of RT-PCR targeting the TCR CDR3 relied on the HTBI primer set. MiXCR was run by TCRdb on the multiplex PCR reads, yielding one entry per CDR3 protein. The table has around 540,000 distinct CDR3 sequences, about half seen once. The sequenced material came from peripheral blood or thyroid tissue (not recorded which). The rearrangement uses TRBV6-1 and TRBJ1-5; TRBD1 matches 7 bases. This TCR was recovered from a woman aged 18-29 years with Graves' hyperthyroidism. The CDR3 loop reads CASSNPSGTVRNQPQHF. The DNA of the CDR3 is TGTGCCAGCAGTAACCCTTCCGGGACAGTTCGCAATCAGCCCCAGCATTTT.